This T cell receptor beta chain derives from a study of blood T cell repertoires in COVID-19. Study-wide background: Samples of COVID-19 (acute and convalescent) were obtained from the United States, Italy and Spain.

The CDR3 consists of 15 residues. Trimming left V 5 bases short and J 1 base short, with 13 bases between. From germline, CDR1 is SNHLY and CDR2 FYNNEI. Measured with immunoSEQ multiplex PCR; TCRdb has only the in-frame clones, and not every one. The repertoire includes under 60,000 clones, around nine tenths of them detected once, and approximately 6% sits in the top ten. V usage is TRBV2 and J usage is TRBJ2-3; D is unclear. Sequenced: peripheral blood. The sequence was collected from a woman between 55 and 75 years old with COVID-19, enrolled during active disease. The CDR3 DNA follows: TGTGCCAGCAGTTTAAGTCGGGTCCGCACAGATACGCAGTATTTT. This codes for CASSLSRVRTDTQYF.